The 15 T cell receptor beta chains given below trace back to one sample, sequenced in a study of T cell repertoires in cytomegalovirus infection. TCRdb reanalysed the reads using MiXCR and keeps one entry per CDR3 protein. The sample has 290,000 or so distinct CDR3 sequences; roughly 23% are singletons. Sequencing was done on a sample of PBMCs. The receptors derive from a human donor in good health (CMV status not recorded). Some clones in this sample may be carry-over from other donors' samples.

This clonotype was seen many times. The chain is built from TRBV7-2 and TRBJ2-7; 11 bases map to TRBD2. CDR3 length equals 16 residues. The germline CDR1 and CDR2 sequences are SGHTA and FQGNSA. The V gene end was trimmed by 1 base and the J gene end by 7 bases; junction bases not matched to a gene: 9. In nucleotides, the CDR3 is TGTGCCAGCAGCTTAGGGTTTAGCGGGAGGGCCGGGGAGCAGTACTTC. Its translation is CASSLGFSGRAGEQYF.

This clonotype was recorded a few times. The chain joins TRBV20-1 to TRBJ1-3, with D maybe TRBD1 (6 bases). Germline V gene data show CDR1 as DFQATT and CDR2 as SNEGSKA (reference sequence). The CDR3 length is 16 residues. Trimming left V 1 base short and J 1 base short, with 14 bases between. DNA of the CDR3: TGCAGTGCTAGAGTTGGTGAACAGGGTTCTGGAAACACCATATATTTT. Translated: CSARVGEQGSGNTIYF.

This clonotype was found a few times. The rearrangement links TRBV19 to TRBJ2-7; 9 nucleotides agree with TRBD2. V lost 3 bases and J lost 3; bases outside the gene matches: 6. Germline V gene data show CDR1 as LNHDA and CDR2 as SQIVND (reference sequence). This CDR3 comprises 15 residues. The CDR3 reads CASSINLAGNYEQYF. The CDR3 nucleotides are TGTGCCAGTAGTATCAATCTAGCGGGGAACTACGAGCAGTACTTC.

The chain has TRBV6-2 or TRBV6-3 and TRBJ2-7; no clear D gene. The CDR3 is 11 amino acids. With 4 bases removed from V and 7 bases from J, the gap between germline ends came to 8 bases. CDR1 MNHEY and CDR2 SVGEGT come from the germline V gene. DNA for the CDR3: TGTGCCAGCAGTTCCCTCAGGGAGCAGTACTTC. Its translation is CASSSLREQYF.

The V call is TRBV5-1, the J call TRBJ2-5; D gene uncertain. With 0 bases removed from V and 0 bases from J, the gap between germline ends came to 6 bases. The CDR3 contains 14 residues. The germline gives CDR1 SGHRS, CDR2 YFSETQ. CDR3 loop: CASSLGNNQETQYF. CDR3 nucleotides: TGCGCCAGCAGCTTGGGCAACAACCAAGAGACCCAGTACTTC.

This clonotype has ten or more counts. This rearrangement joins TRBV7-2 to TRBJ1-2; no clear D gene. CDR3 length equals 12 residues. CDR1 is SGHTA and CDR2 is FQGNSA in the germline V gene. V dropped 5 bases and J dropped 5 bases, with 9 bases sitting between them. DNA of the CDR3: TGTGCCAGCAGCCCCGACCAATATGGCTACACCTTC. As protein: CASSPDQYGYTF.

This clonotype showed up just a few times. The gene calls are TRBV10-2 and TRBJ2-6, with TRBD1 matching over 7 bases. Germline CDR1 is WSHSY and CDR2 is SAAADI. V lost 4 bases, J lost 4 bases, and 10 bases stayed unmatched. The CDR3 has 17 residues. In nucleotides, the CDR3 is TGCGCCAGCAGTGCGCAACAGGGGTTTACGGGGGCCAACGTCCTGACTTTC. It yields the protein CASSAQQGFTGANVLTF.

V and J are TRBV6-1 and TRBJ2-1; 11 bases map to TRBD2. Losses at the gene ends were 6 bases for V and 5 bases for J; bases not matched to a gene: 6. Germline V gene sequence: CDR1 MNHNS, CDR2 SASEGT. The CDR3 totals 15 residues. This CDR3 reads CASRAGTSGNNEQFF. CDR3 sequence (DNA): TGTGCCAGCAGAGCCGGGACTAGCGGAAACAATGAGCAGTTCTTC.

The rearrangement uses TRBV5-6 and TRBJ1-2; D might be TRBD1 (5 bases). The CDR3 contains 14 residues. The germline V gene has CDR1 SGHDT and CDR2 YYEEEE. With 4 bases removed from V and 0 bases from J, the gap between germline ends came to 10 bases. The CDR3 DNA reads as TGTGCCAGCAGCGCGGACAATTCTAACTATGGCTACACCTTC. It translates to CASSADNSNYGYTF. Using reference TRBV5-6 and TRBJ1-2 for the parts outside the CDR3, the full variable domain is DAGVTQSPTHLIKTRGQQVTLRCSPKSGHDTVSWYQQALGQGPQFIFQYYEEEERQRGNFPDRFSGHQFPNYSSELNVNALLLGDSALYLCASSADNSNYGYTFGSGTRLTVV.

This clonotype was observed a few times. The J gene is TRBJ2-1, the V gene TRBV12-3 or TRBV12-4; a weak D match, TRBD1 (6 bases). The CDR3 covers 11 residues. V shed 6 bases and J shed 10 bases, with 10 bases lying between them. CDR3 amino acids: CASSTTGEQFF. The DNA of the CDR3 is TGTGCCAGCAGCACTACAGGGGAGCAGTTCTTC.

This rearrangement joins TRBV6-1 to TRBJ1-6, with D possibly being TRBD1 (6 bases). The CDR3 has 14 amino acids. CDR1 and CDR2 from the germline V gene are MNHNS and SASEGT. V lost 6 bases and J 9 bases, leaving 15 bases between the germline ends. CDR3: CASSPLGGGSPLHF. CDR3 coding DNA: TGTGCCAGCAGCCCACTCGGAGGGGGTTCACCCCTCCACTTT.

This clonotype was observed a single time. This rearrangement joins TRBV7-4 to TRBJ1-2; D is perhaps TRBD1 (6 bases). The CDR3 contains 13 residues. CDR1 is SGHVT, CDR2 SQSDAQ, per germline. The V end was cut by 5 bases, the J end by 5 bases, with 12 bases between. The CDR3 DNA reads as TGTGCCAGCAGCCTACTAACAGGGTATGGCTACACCTTC. Protein: CASSLLTGYGYTF. Full variable domain (rest looked up from reference TRBV7-4 and TRBJ1-2): GAGVSQSPRYKVAKRGRDVALRCDSISGHVTLYWYRQTLGQGSEVLTYSQSDAQRDKSGRPSGRFSAERPERSVSTLKIQRTEQGDSAVYLCASSLLTGYGYTFGSGTRLTVV.

This clonotype has only a few counts. The CDR3 region is CASSGQGAQFDYGYTF. DNA of the CDR3: TGTGCCAGCAGTGGACAGGGGGCGCAGTTTGATTATGGCTACACCTTC. The J gene is TRBJ1-2, the V gene TRBV28; TRBD1 matches 11 bases. Trimming cost V 5 bases and J 5 bases; bases outside gene matches: 10. The CDR3 is made up of 16 amino acids. The germline CDR1 and CDR2 sequences are MDHEN and SYDVKM.

This clonotype was seen a few times. J is TRBJ1-1 and V is TRBV7-2; D is uncertain. V lost 5 bases and J lost 13, with 11 bases in between. This CDR3 is built from 10 residues. Looked up from germline, CDR1 is SGHTA and CDR2 is FQGNSA. The CDR3 reads CASSPGTGFF. The CDR3 nucleotides are TGTGCCAGCAGCCCCGGTACGGGTTTCTTT.

V and J are TRBV2 and TRBJ2-2; 8 bases fit TRBD1. CDR3 length equals 15 residues. Germline V gives CDR1 SNHLY, CDR2 FYNNEI. V dropped 6 bases and J dropped 3; count of bases not matched to a gene: 6. For the CDR3, the DNA is TGTGCCAGCAGACAGGGGGATATTTACACCGGGGAGCTGTTTTTT. It specifies CASRQGDIYTGELFF.